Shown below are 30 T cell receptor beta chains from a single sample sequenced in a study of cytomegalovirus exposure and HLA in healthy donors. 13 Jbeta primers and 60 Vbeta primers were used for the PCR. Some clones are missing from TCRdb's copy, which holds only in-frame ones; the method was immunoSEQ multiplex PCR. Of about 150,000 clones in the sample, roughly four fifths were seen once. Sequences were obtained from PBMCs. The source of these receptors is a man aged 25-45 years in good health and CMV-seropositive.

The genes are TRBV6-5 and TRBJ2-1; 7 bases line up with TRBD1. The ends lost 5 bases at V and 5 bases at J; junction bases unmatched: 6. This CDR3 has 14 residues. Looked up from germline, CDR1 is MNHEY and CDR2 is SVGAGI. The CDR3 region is CASSVQGTNNEQFF. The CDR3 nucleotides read TGTGCCAGCAGTGTACAGGGGACCAACAATGAGCAGTTCTTC.

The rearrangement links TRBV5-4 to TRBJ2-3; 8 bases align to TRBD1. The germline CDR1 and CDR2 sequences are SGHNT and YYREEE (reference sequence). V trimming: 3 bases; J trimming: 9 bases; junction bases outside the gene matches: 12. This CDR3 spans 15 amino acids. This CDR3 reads CASSSGGQAYGTQYF. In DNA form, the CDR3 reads TGTGCCAGCAGCTCCGGGGGACAGGCTTACGGAACGCAGTATTTT.

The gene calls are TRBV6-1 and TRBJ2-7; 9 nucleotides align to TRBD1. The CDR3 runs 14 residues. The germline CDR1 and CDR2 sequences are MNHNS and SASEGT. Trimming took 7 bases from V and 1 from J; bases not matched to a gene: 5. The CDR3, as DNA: TGTGCCAGCACGGGACAGGGTGATTCCTACGAGCAGTACTTC. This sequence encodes CASTGQGDSYEQYF.

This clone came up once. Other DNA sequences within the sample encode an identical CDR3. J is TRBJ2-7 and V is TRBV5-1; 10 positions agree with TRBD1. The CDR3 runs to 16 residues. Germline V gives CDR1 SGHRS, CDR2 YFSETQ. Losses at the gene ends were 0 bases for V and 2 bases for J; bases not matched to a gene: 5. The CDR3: CASSLGGQGGAYEQYF. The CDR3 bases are TGCGCCAGCAGCTTGGGAGGACAGGGGGGAGCCTACGAGCAGTACTTC.

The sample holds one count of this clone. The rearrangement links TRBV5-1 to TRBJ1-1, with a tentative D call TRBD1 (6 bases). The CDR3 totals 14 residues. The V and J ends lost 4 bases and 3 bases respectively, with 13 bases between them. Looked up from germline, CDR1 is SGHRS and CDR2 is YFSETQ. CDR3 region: CASSRSTGYTEAFF. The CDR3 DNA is TGCGCCAGCAGCCGATCTACAGGGTACACTGAAGCTTTCTTT.

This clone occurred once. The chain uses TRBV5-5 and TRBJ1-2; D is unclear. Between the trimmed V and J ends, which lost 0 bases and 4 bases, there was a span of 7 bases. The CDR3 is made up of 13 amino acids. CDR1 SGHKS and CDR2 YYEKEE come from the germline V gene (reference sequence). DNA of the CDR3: TGTGCCAGCAGCTTGGATCTAGGCTATGGCTACACCTTC. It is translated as CASSLDLGYGYTF.

In DNA, the CDR3 is TGTGCCAGCAGTGAACAGCGGGGACTACCCTCCTACGAGCAGTACTTC. Translating gives CASSEQRGLPSYEQYF. This chain links TRBV25-1 with TRBJ2-7, with 7 bases fitting TRBD2. The length of the CDR3 is 16 residues. J lost 0 bases, V lost 2 bases, and 7 bases had no gene match. Looked up from germline, CDR1 is MGHDK and CDR2 is SYGVNS.

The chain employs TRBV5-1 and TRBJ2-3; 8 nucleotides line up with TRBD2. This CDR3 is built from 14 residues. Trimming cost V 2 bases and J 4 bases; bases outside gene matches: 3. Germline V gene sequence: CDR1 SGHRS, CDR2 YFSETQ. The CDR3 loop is CASSFGGASDTQYF. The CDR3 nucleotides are TGCGCCAGCAGCTTCGGGGGGGCCTCAGATACGCAGTATTTT.

CDR3 DNA: TGTGCCAGCAGTCCGCAGGTTGCGGGTTCGACCATATATTTT. This encodes CASSPQVAGSTIYF. V and J are TRBV6-5 and TRBJ1-3; no clear D gene. V was clipped by 5 bases and J by 10 bases, with 18 bases between them. The CDR3 runs to 14 residues. The germline V gene encodes CDR1 MNHEY and CDR2 SVGAGI.

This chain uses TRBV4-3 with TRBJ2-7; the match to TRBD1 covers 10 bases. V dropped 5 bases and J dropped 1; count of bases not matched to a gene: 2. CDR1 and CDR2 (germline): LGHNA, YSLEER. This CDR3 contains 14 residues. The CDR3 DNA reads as TGCGCCAGCAGCGGACAGGGGGAGTCCTACGAGCAGTACTTC. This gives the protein CASSGQGESYEQYF.

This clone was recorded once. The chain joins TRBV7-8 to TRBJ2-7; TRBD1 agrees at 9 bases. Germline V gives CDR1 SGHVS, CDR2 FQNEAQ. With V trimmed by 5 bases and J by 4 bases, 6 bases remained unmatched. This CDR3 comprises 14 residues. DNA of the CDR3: TGTGCCAGCAGCGTGTCGGGACAGGGATACGAGCAGTACTTC. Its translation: CASSVSGQGYEQYF. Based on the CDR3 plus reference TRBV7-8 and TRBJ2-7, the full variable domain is GAGVSQSPRYKVAKRGQDVALRCDPISGHVSLFWYQQALGQGPEFLTYFQNEAQLDKSGLPSDRFFAERPEGSVSTLKIQRTQQEDSAVYLCASSVSGQGYEQYFGPGTRLTVT.

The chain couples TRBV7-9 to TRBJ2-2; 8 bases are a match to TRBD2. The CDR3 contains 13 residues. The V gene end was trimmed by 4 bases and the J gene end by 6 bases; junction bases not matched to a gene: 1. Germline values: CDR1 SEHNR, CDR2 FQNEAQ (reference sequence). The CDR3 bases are TGTGCCAGCAGCTCACTAGCGGCCGGGGAGCTGTTTTTT. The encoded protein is CASSSLAAGELFF.

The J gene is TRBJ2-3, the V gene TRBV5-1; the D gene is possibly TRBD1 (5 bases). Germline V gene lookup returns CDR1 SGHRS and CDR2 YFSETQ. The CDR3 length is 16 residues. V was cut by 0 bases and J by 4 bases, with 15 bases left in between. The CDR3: CASSLEWGFSADTQYF. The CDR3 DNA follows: TGCGCCAGCAGCTTGGAATGGGGCTTTTCGGCAGATACGCAGTATTTT.

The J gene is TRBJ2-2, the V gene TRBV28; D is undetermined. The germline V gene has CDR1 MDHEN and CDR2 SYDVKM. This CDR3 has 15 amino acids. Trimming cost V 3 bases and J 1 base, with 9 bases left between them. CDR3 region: CASSFQFENTGELFF. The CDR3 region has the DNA TGTGCCAGCAGTTTCCAGTTCGAGAACACCGGGGAGCTGTTTTTT.

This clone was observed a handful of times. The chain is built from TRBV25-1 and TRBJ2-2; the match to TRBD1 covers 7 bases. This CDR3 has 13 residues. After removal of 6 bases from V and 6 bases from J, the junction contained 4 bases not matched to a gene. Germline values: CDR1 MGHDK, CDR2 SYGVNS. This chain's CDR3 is CASRGGRAGELFF. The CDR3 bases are TGTGCCAGCAGAGGGGGCAGGGCCGGGGAGCTGTTTTTT.

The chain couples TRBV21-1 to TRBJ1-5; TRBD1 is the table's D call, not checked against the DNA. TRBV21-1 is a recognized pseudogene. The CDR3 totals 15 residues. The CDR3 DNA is TGTGCCAGCATCTATCAGGGGGCGAAGAATCAGCCCCAGCATTTT. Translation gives CASIYQGAKNQPQHF.

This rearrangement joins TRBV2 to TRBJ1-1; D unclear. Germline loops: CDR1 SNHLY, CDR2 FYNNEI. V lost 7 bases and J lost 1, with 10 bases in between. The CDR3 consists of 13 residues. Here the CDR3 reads CASKTEGNTEAFF. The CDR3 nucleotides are TGTGCCAGCAAGACCGAGGGGAACACTGAAGCTTTCTTT.

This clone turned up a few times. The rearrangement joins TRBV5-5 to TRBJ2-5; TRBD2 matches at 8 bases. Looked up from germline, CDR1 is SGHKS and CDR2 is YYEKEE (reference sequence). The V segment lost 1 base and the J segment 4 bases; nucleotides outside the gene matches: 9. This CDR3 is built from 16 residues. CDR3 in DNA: TGTGCCAGCAGCTTGCCGTCGACTCGGGGGGGAGAGACCCAGTACTTC. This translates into CASSLPSTRGGETQYF.

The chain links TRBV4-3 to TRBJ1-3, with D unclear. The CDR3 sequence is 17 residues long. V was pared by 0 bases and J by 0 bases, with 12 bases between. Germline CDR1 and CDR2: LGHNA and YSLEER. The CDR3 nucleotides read TGCGCCAGCAGCCAAGAATACACTCCAGGCTCTGGAAACACCATATATTTT. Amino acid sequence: CASSQEYTPGSGNTIYF.

The CDR3 DNA follows: TGTGCCAGTAGTATAGAGGACAAGATATACTATGGCTACACCTTC. This gives the protein CASSIEDKIYYGYTF. V and J are TRBV19 and TRBJ1-2; TRBD1 might be the D (5 bases). Germline values: CDR1 LNHDA, CDR2 SQIVND (reference sequence). CDR3 length equals 15 residues. V gave up 0 bases and J gave up 3 bases, with 11 bases separating them.

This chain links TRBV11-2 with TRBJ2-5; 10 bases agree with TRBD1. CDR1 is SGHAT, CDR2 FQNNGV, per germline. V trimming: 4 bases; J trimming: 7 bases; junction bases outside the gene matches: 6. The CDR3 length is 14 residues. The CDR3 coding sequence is TGTGCCAGCAGCTCCGGGACAGGGGCGGTGACCCAGTACTTC. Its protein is CASSSGTGAVTQYF.

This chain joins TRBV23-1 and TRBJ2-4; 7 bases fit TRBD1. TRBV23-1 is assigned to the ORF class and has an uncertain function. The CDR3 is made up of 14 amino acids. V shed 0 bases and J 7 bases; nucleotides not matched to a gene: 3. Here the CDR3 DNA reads TGCGCCAGCAGTCAATCCGAGGGACAGAACATTCAGTACTTC. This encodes CASSQSEGQNIQYF.

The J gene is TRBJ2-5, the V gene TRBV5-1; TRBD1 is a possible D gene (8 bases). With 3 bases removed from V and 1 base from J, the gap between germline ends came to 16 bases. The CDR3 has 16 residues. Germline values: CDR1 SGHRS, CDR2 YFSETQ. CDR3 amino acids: CASSYYRGGRQETQYF. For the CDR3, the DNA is TGCGCCAGCAGCTATTACAGGGGGGGTCGCCAAGAGACCCAGTACTTC.

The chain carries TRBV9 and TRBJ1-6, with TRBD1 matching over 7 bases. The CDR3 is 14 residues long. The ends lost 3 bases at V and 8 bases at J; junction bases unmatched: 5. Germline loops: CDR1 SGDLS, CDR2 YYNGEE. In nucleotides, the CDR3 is TGTGCCAGCAGCGCGACAGGGAGCGATTCACCCCTCCACTTT. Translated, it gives CASSATGSDSPLHF. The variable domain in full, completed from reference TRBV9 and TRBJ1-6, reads DSGVTQTPKHLITATGQRVTLRCSPRSGDLSVYWYQQSLDQGLQFLIQYYNGEERAKGNILERFSAQQFPDLHSELNLSSLELGDSALYFCASSATGSDSPLHFGNGTRLTVT.

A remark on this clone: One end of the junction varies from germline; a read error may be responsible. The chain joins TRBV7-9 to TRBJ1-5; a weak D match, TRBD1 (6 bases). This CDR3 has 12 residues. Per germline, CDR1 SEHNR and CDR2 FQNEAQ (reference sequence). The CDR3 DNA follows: TGTGCCAGCAGTCCTTCAGGGGCGCCCCTATATTTT. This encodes CASSPSGAPLYF.

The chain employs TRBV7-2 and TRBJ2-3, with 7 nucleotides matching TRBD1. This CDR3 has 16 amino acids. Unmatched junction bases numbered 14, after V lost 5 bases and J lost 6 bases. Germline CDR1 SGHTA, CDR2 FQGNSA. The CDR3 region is CASSKTGAKFVDTQYF. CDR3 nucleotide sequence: TGTGCCAGCAGCAAAACAGGGGCAAAGTTCGTCGATACGCAGTATTTT.

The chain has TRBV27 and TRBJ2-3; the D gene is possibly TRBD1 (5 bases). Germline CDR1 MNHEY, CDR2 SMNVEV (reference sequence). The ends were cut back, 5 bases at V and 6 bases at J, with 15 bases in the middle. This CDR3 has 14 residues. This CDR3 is CASSQGEHFDTQYF. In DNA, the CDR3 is TGTGCCAGCAGTCAAGGGGAACATTTCGATACGCAGTATTTT.

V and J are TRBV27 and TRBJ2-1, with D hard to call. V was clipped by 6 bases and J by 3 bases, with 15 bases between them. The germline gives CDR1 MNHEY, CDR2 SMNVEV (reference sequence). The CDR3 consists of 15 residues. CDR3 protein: CASSPDLSYYNEQFF. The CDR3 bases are TGTGCCAGCAGCCCAGACTTGAGTTACTACAATGAGCAGTTCTTC.

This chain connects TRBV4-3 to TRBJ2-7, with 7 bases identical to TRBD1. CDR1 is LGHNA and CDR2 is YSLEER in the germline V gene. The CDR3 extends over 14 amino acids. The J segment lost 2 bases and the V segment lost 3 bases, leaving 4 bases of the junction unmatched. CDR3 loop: CASSQATGAYEQYF. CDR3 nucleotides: TGCGCCAGCAGCCAGGCAACAGGGGCCTACGAGCAGTACTTC.

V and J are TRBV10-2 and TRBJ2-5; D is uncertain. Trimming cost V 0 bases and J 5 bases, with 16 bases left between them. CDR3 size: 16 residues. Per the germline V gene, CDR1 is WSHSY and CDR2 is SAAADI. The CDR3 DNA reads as TGCGCCAGCAGTGAGTCGACCGCTGGAATACAGGAGACCCAGTACTTC. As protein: CASSESTAGIQETQYF.